This T cell receptor (beta chain) originates from a study of a mutant IDH1 vaccine in newly diagnosed glioma. Overall study context: Vaccines began 4-6 weeks after radiotherapy alone, or with temozolomide cycles. Treated patients had a mean age of around 40 years and a sex split that was roughly 62% male and roughly 40% female. The study, taken as a whole, reports: Overall, more than 85% of patients had vaccine-induced immune responses.

A word on this clone: Its antigen remains unknown.

The CDR3 is 13 amino acids. From germline, CDR1 is MNHEY and CDR2 SMNVEV (reference sequence). V was shortened by 6 bases and J by 2 bases, with 10 bases between the two germline ends. Time point here: week 23, last vaccination. It was 300 ug of mutant IDH1 20-mer peptide that made up each vaccine dose, given with topical imiquimod. The donors' diagnosis was new WHO grade 3 or 4 astrocytoma that was IDH1-mutant and ATRX-lost. TCRdb keeps only in-frame clones here, not all; method: immunoSEQ multiplex PCR. The table lists under 85,000 clones, around 85% of them singletons. This chain connects TRBV27 to TRBJ1-2; a possible D gene is TRBD1 (6 bases). The sequence was collected from a woman aged 45 to 65 with glioma. The source material was PBMCs, sampled from a glioma patient whose treatment included an IDH1 peptide vaccine. The CDR3 bases are TGTGCCAGCAGACGAGACAGGAACTATGGCTACACCTTC. This translates into CASRRDRNYGYTF.